The present entry profiles one T cell receptor beta chain with its context. Its antigen is unidentified. This sample was included in a study of cytomegalovirus exposure and HLA in healthy donors. At the level of the study: Unique TCR beta sequences numbering approximately 100 million came from around 180 million T cells in an earlier analysis.

The CDR3 is 13 residues long. Trimming removed 2 bases at V and 1 base at J, with 6 bases between. Germline V gene lookup returns CDR1 SGHRS and CDR2 YFSETQ. The study ran its PCR with 60 Vbeta and 13 Jbeta primers. This table comes from immunoSEQ multiplex PCR, and its TCRdb copy is limited to in-frame clones, with some not included. The sample shows 160,000 or so clones, 84% of them seen only once. Study outcomes and limitations: Some TCR beta chains (around 160 of them) were listed as cytomegalovirus-associated.

This clonotype was sampled from a man aged 50-59 years in good health and CMV-seropositive. This chain links TRBV5-1 with TRBJ1-1; no clear D. Sequencing used PBMCs. In DNA form, the CDR3 reads TGCGCCAGCAGCTTATGGCAGAACACTGAAGCTTTCTTT. Translating it yields CASSLWQNTEAFF.